This T cell receptor beta chain emerged from a study of vaccination and CD4 T cells after COVID-19. Study overall: Overlapping peptides of the spike proteins of SARS-CoV-2, HCoV-NL63, HCoV-OC43 and HCoV-229E were used for cell stimulation.

CDR1 and CDR2 from the germline V gene are LNHNV and YYDKDF (reference sequence). The V and J ends lost 1 base and 2 bases respectively, with 14 bases between them. There are 16 residues in the CDR3. On this clonotype itself: Antigen unknown.

The Oncomine TCR Beta short-read assay sequenced DNA from cultured CD4+ T cells. Genomic DNA was isolated from CD4+ T cells that had been cultured. TCRdb passed the PCR reads through MiXCR, listing each CDR3 protein once. The table lists 5,500 to 8,000 distinct CDR3 sequences, about two thirds of them singletons. The treatment: 10-day PBMC culture with coronavirus spike peptide pools or control peptides (ViraFEST assay). Once peptide pools had expanded antigen-specific T cells, ViraFEST sequenced TCRs. V is TRBV15 and J is TRBJ2-5, with D hard to call. The source of this sequence is a human donor who had recovered from COVID-19. Sequencing was performed on CD4+ T cells from blood, cultured in vitro. The CDR3 DNA follows: TGTGCCACCAGCAGAGCCCCGAAGACGGATCAAGAGACCCAGTACTTC. Translated, it gives CATSRAPKTDQETQYF.